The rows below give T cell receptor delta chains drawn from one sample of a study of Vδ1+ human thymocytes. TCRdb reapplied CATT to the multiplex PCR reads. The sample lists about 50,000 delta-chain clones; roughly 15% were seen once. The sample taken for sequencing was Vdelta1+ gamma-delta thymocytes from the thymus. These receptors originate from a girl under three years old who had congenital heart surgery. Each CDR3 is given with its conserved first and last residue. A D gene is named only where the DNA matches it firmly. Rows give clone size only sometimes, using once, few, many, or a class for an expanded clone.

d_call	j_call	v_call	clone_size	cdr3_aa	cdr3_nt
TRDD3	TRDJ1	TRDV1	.	CAVSLAGAGGPTLYTDKLIF	TGTGCTGTTTCTTTAGCGGGGGCTGGGGGACCGACCCTGTACACCGATAAACTCATCTTT
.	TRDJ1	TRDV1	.	CALGEPEILSSYTDKLIF	TGTGCTCTTGGGGAACCGGAAATTTTAAGTTCCTACACCGATAAACTCATCTTT
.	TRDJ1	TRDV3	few	CASARGKLIF	TGTGCCTCGGCACGCGGTAAACTCATCTTT
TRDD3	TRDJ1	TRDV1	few	CALGEAQGTYWGIRLDKLIF	TGTGCTCTTGGGGAAGCCCAGGGGACGTACTGGGGGATACGCCTTGATAAACTCATCTTT
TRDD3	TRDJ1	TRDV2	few	CACDTSTGGYHAPYTDKLIF	TGTGCCTGTGACACGAGTACTGGGGGATATCACGCTCCGTACACCGATAAGCTCATCTTT
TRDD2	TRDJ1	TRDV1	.	CALGEHLPTVTGPYTDKLIF	TGTGCTCTTGGGGAGCACCTTCCTACAGTAACGGGACCCTACACCGATAAACTCATCTTT
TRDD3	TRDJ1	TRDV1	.	CALGEPGSGHWGIEIDKLIF	TGTGCTCTTGGGGAACCAGGAAGCGGACACTGGGGGATAGAAATCGATAAACTCATCTTT
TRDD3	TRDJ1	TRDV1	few	CALGEQLLGAGGHTDKLIF	TGTGCTCTTGGGGAACAACTCTTGGGTGCTGGGGGACACACCGATAAACTCATCTTT
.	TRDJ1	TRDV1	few	CALGDLPGEVKLIF	TGTGCTCTTGGGGACCTCCCTGGGGAAGTTAAACTCATCTTT
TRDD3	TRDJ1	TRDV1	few	CALGELRPNYWGIRHTDKLIF	TGTGCTCTTGGGGAACTACGTCCCAATTACTGGGGGATACGGCACACCGATAAACTCATCTTT
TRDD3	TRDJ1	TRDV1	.	CALGESASYGGGSNNFDKLIF	TGTGCTCTTGGGGAATCTGCATCCTACGGTGGGGGATCGAATAATTTCGATAAACTCATCTTT
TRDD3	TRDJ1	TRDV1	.	CALGSFPRLGGQINTDKLIF	TGTGCTCTTGGGTCATTCCCCAGGCTGGGGGGACAAATTAACACCGATAAACTCATCTTT
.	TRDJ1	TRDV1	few	CALGELVREESGRYTDKLIF	TGTGCTCTTGGGGAACTAGTTAGGGAGGAATCAGGCCGGTACACCGATAAACTCATCTTT
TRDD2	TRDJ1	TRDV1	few	CALGELRPSYMSTDKLIF	TGTGCTCTTGGGGAACTAAGGCCTTCCTATATGTCCACCGATAAACTCATCTTT
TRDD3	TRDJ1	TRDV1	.	CALGGHVPTWTGGYRGDKLIF	TGTGCTCTTGGGGGCCATGTTCCTACGTGGACTGGGGGATACAGGGGCGATAAACTCATCTTT
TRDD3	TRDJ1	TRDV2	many	CACDTVGLGIRKLIF	TGTGCCTGTGACACCGTCGGACTGGGGATACGTAAACTCATCTTT
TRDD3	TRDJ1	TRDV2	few	CACERGISPLRYKLIF	TGTGCCTGTGAACGGGGGATATCCCCCCTCCGATATAAACTCATCTTT
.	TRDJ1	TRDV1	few	CALGEPTIADKLIF	TGTGCTCTTGGGGAGCCCACGATCGCCGATAAACTCATCTTT
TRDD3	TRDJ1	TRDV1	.	CALESYAGGLGDIYTDKLIF	TGTGCTCTTGAGTCCTACGCTGGTGGGTTGGGGGATATCTACACCGATAAACTCATCTTT
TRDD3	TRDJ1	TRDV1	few	CALGERWGMADKLIF	TGTGCTCTTGGGGAACGCTGGGGGATGGCCGATAAACTCATCTTT
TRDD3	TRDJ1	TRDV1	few	CALGERPSSTGGLTDKLIF	TGTGCTCTTGGGGAGCGGCCTTCCTCCACTGGGGGACTTACCGATAAACTCATCTTT
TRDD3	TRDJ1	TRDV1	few	CALGPRVLGRYTDKLIF	TGTGCTCTTGGACCCCGAGTACTGGGGCGGTACACCGATAAACTCATCTTT
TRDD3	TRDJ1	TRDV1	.	CALGNWVPSLGDTITPCADKLIF	TGTGCTCTTGGGAATTGGGTTCCTTCACTGGGGGATACCATTACCCCCTGCGCCGATAAACTCATCTTT
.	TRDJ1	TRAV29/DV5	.	CSVLLCSKFVFWGIGSYTDKLIF	.
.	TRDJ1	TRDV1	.	CALGERLPQTGVHQYTDKLIF	TGTGCTCTTGGGGAACGTCTTCCCCAAACTGGAGTCCACCAGTACACCGATAAACTCATCTTT
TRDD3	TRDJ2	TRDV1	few	CALGDPPPLFLYWGIWRENLTAQLFF	TGTGCTCTTGGGGATCCTCCTCCACTCTTCCTTTACTGGGGGATATGGAGAGAAAATTTGACAGCACAACTCTTCTTT
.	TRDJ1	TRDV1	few	CALGELQSGATDKLIF	TGTGCTCTTGGGGAACTCCAGTCTGGAGCGACCGATAAACTCATCTTT
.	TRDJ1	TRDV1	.	CALGEDRKYPGVETDKLIF	TGTGCTCTTGGGGAAGACCGAAAATACCCGGGGGTGGAGACCGATAAACTCATCTTT
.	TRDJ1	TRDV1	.	CALGEIIGLSDKLIF	TGTGCTCTTGGGGAAATCATTGGCCTATCCGATAAACTCATCTTT
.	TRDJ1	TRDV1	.	CALGERAGAHTDKLIF	TGTGCTCTTGGGGAACGGGCGGGGGCCCACACCGATAAACTCATCTTT
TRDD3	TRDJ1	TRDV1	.	CALGELLGVSLYTDKLIF	TGTGCTCTTGGGGAACTTCTGGGGGTTTCTTTGTACACCGATAAACTCATCTTT
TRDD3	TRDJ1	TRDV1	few	CALGELPGPRLLGARYTDKLIF	TGTGCTCTTGGGGAACTTCCGGGCCCTAGACTACTGGGGGCCCGTTACACCGATAAACTCATCTTT
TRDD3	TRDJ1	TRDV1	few	CALGEITTSPYWGILHTDKLIF	TGTGCTCTTGGGGAGATTACTACGAGCCCGTACTGGGGGATACTCCACACCGATAAACTCATCTTT
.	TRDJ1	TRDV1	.	CALGELVGGSYTDKLIF	TGTGCTCTTGGGGAATTGGTCGGGGGGTCCTACACCGATAAACTCATCTTT
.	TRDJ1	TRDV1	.	CALGRQGADKLIF	TGTGCTCTTGGGAGACAAGGGGCCGATAAACTCATCTTT
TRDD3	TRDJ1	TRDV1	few	CALGEPSFLLGDRAGKLIF	TGCGCTCTTGGGGAACCTTCCTTCCTACTGGGGGATAGGGCCGGTAAACTCATCTTT
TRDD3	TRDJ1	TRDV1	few	CALGGDPLYWGLRSTDKLIF	TGTGCTCTTGGGGGAGACCCCCTTTACTGGGGCCTCAGGAGCACCGATAAACTCATCTTT
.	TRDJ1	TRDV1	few	CALGPPGGPPLNTDKLIF	TGTGCTCTTGGTCCCCCCGGAGGTCCTCCCTTAAACACCGATAAACTCATCTTT
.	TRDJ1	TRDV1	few	CALGELAHGPDKLIF	TGTGCTCTTGGGGAATTGGCCCACGGCCCCGATAAACTCATCTTT
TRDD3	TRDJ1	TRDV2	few	CACDIRLGDTSDKLIF	TGTGCCTGTGACATACGGCTGGGGGATACGTCCGATAAACTCATCTTT
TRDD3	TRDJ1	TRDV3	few	CATIPLFLGGYWGIWVKLIF	TGTGCCACCATACCCCTCTTCCTGGGGGGTTACTGGGGGATTTGGGTTAAACTCATCTTT
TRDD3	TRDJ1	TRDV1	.	CALGEPFLRGIPDKLIF	TGTGCTCTTGGGGAACCCTTCCTCCGGGGGATACCCGATAAACTCATCTTT
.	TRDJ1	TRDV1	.	CALGDGLHPINFYRSDKLIF	TGTGCTCTTGGGGATGGCCTTCACCCCATTAACTTCTACAGGAGCGATAAACTCATCTTT
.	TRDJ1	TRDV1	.	CALGERRTQGAGNTDKLIF	TGTGCTCTTGGGGAACGTCGGACCCAGGGGGCCGGGAACACCGATAAACTCATCTTT
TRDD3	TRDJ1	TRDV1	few	CALGERALSRPDWGPKYTDKLIF	TGTGCTCTTGGGGAACGGGCCCTATCCCGTCCGGACTGGGGGCCCAAGTACACCGATAAACTCATCTTT
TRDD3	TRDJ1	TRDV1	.	CALGGAFRTGGRKATDKLIF	TGTGCTCTTGGGGGGGCCTTCCGTACTGGGGGACGAAAGGCGACCGATAAACTCATCTTT
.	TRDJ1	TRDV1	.	CALGEPSSVWDTTTDKLIF	TGTGCTCTTGGGGAACCTTCCTCTGTGTGGGATACAACCACCGATAAACTCATCTTT
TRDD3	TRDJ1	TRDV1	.	CALGEEGGITDKLIF	TGTGCTCTTGGGGAAGAAGGGGGGATCACCGATAAACTCATCTTT
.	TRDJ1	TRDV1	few	CALGERGLNTDKLIF	TGTGCTCTTGGGGAACGCGGGTTGAACACCGATAAACTCATCTTT
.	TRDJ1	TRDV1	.	CALGDKTASTCTDKLIF	TGTGCTCTTGGGGATAAAACTGCCTCCACCTGCACCGATAAACTCATCTTT
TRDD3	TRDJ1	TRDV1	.	CALGEQLETPYWGIRTDKLIF	TGTGCTCTTGGGGAACAATTGGAGACCCCGTACTGGGGGATCAGAACCGATAAACTCATCTTT
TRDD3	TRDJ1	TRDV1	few	CALGGPRFAGDTHHTDKLIF	TGTGCTCTTGGGGGGCCCAGATTTGCTGGGGATACGCACCACACCGATAAACTCATCTTT
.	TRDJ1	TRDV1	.	CALGEFRPSRGGGPSWGLSPLYTDKLIF	TGTGCTCTTGGGGAATTCCGCCCATCACGTGGGGGGGGTCCTTCCTGGGGGCTTAGTCCTTTGTACACCGATAAACTCATCTTT
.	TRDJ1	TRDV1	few	CALGEHLFSFLRGADKLIF	TGTGCTCTTGGGGAACATCTTTTCTCTTTCCTGCGGGGGGCCGATAAACTCATCTTT
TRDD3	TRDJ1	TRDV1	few	CALGELGPVTGGCRGYTDKLIF	TGTGCTCTTGGGGAACTCGGCCCGGTGACTGGGGGCTGCAGGGGGTACACCGATAAACTCATCTTT